Listed below are T cell receptor beta chains from one sample, sequenced in a study of cytomegalovirus exposure and HLA in healthy donors. Only in-frame clones appear in the TCRdb table, and some are missing; sequencing was by immunoSEQ multiplex PCR. Seen here are under 150,000 clones, 74% observed once, and the top ten hold 3.5% to 5%. Material: PBMCs. All receptors come from a woman in her thirties or forties in good health and CMV-seropositive. CDR3s leave out the opening cysteine and the closing phenylalanine or tryptophan. The order of the fields is CDR3 length, J gene, V gene, CDR3 protein.

>13|TRBJ2-7|TRBV27
ASSSRDREAYEQY
>14|TRBJ2-3|TRBV9
ASSPWPSRSTDTQY
>12|TRBJ1-2|TRBV30
AWSAWGRFHGYT
>16|TRBJ2-7|TRBV12-5
ASGLALPGQGPSYEQY
>12|TRBJ2-7|TRBV5-4
ASSYSRGSYEQY
>13|TRBJ2-2|TRBV5-4
ASSSGVSNTGELF
>13|TRBJ2-2|TRBV6-1
ASSASGTGRRELF
>13|TRBJ2-3|TRBV7-9
ASSPWGEVTDTQY
>15|TRBJ2-1|TRBV5-6
ASSSDWREGPLNEQF
>12|TRBJ2-1|TRBV27
ASSLLWGEDEQF
>12|TRBJ1-2|TRBV6-5
ASSPGDLTYGYT
>13|TRBJ1-2|TRBV18
ASSPPWAGGYGYT
>17|TRBJ2-7|TRBV12-5
ASGLRPTLAGGPPTEQY
>13|TRBJ2-5|TRBV18
ASSPPGVAGETQY
>13|TRBJ2-5|TRBV4-3
ASSQARTGLTDQY
>12|TRBJ1-2|TRBV10-3
AITDAGPGYGYT
>15|TRBJ2-6|TRBV5-8
ASSSGTAVSGANVLT
>13|TRBJ2-3|TRBV2
ASSRQGFGTDTQY
>14|TRBJ2-6|TRBV7-2
ASSLDGGAGANVLT
>14|TRBJ2-3|TRBV6-5
ASSSRGTTRTDTQY
>12|TRBJ2-3|TRBV29-1
SVDRAGDTDTQY
>11|TRBJ1-1|TRBV4-1
ASSRTRAAEAF
>13|TRBJ1-5|TRBV7-6
ASSYGPGIGQPQH
>10|TRBJ2-2|TRBV7-7
ASSFGVGELF
>10|TRBJ2-5|TRBV29-1
SGKGQQETQY
>10|TRBJ1-2|TRBV5-1
ASAVEGVGYT
>16|TRBJ2-2|TRBV10-3
AIKPTSVGKKGNGELF
>14|TRBJ2-2|TRBV9
ASSSDRWQGTGELF
>13|TRBJ1-6|TRBV19
ASSISILSNSPLH
>14|TRBJ2-2|TRBV7-9
ASRPGLAGNTGELF
>13|TRBJ2-7|TRBV6-4
ASSLTTGPTYEQY
>13|TRBJ2-7|TRBV19
ASSTPGTGTNEQY
>11|TRBJ2-7|TRBV7-9
SSSGVASYEQY
>10|TRBJ1-1|TRBV6-1
ASKGVSAEAF
>11|TRBJ1-6|TRBV6-4
ASSEASGSPLH
>13|TRBJ2-5|TRBV9
ASSVTGDYQESQY
>11|TRBJ2-7|TRBV29-1
SGRYGGTYEQY
>15|TRBJ2-1|TRBV5-5
ASSLFGQGTSYNEQF
>14|TRBJ2-1|TRBV13
ASSSGLAGGRNEQF
>12|TRBJ2-5|TRBV7-3
ASSPTSGRWDQY
>13|TRBJ2-2|TRBV27
ASRGLATNTGELF
>10|TRBJ2-7|TRBV6-6
ASSYSEGSQY
>13|TRBJ1-3|TRBV7-9
ASSPGLISGNTIY
>11|TRBJ1-2|TRBV2
AGERNRDRGYT
>12|TRBJ2-5|TRBV4-1
ASSQGGAPKTQY
>14|TRBJ2-7|TRBV4-3
ASSRTGTGRRDEQY
>11|TRBJ2-7|TRBV18
ASSGLAGAEQY
>14|TRBJ2-1|TRBV25-1
ASSAFGSGSWNEQF
>11|TRBJ2-4|TRBV4-3
ASSQDLRGIQY
>13|TRBJ2-7|TRBV5-1
ASSLTGSGGYEQY
>15|TRBJ2-7|TRBV9
ASSAPKGGTGFYEQY
>17|TRBJ2-3|TRBV5-5
ASSWRGTSGATSTDTQY
>15|TRBJ2-1|TRBV7-9
ASSLAKGQGTSDEQF
>10|TRBJ1-2|TRBV5-4
ASSPDRYGYT